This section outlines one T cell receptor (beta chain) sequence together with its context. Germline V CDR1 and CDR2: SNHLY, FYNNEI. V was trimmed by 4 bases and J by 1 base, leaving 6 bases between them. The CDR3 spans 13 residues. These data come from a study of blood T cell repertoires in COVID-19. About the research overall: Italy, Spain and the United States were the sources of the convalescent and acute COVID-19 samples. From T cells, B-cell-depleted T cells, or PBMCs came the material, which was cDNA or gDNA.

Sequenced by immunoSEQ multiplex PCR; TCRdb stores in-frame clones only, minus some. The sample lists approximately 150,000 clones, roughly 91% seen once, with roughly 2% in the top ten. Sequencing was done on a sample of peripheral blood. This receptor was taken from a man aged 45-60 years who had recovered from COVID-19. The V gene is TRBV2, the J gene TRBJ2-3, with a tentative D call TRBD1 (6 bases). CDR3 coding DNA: TGTGCCAGCAGTGGACAGGGCACAGATACGCAGTATTTT. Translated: CASSGQGTDTQYF.